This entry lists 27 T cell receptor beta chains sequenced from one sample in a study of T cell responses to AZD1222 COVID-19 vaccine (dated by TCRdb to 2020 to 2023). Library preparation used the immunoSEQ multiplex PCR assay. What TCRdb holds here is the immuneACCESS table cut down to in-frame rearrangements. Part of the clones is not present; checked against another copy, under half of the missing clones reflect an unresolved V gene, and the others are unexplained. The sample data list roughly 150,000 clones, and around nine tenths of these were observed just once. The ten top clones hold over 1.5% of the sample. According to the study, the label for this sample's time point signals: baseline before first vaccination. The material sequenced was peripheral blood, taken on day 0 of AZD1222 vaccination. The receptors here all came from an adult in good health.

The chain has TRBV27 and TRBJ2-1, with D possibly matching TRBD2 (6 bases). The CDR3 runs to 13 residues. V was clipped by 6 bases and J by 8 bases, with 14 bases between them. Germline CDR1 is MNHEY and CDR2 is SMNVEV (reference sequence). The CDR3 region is CASRTTSSDEQFF. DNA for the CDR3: TGTGCCAGCAGGACGACTAGTAGCGATGAGCAGTTCTTC.

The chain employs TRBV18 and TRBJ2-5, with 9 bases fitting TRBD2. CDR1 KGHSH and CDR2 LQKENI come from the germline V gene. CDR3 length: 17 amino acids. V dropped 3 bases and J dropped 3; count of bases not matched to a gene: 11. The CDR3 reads CASSPLGRVAGEETQYF. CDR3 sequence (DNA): TGTGCCAGCTCACCCCTCGGGCGGGTAGCGGGAGAAGAGACCCAGTACTTC.

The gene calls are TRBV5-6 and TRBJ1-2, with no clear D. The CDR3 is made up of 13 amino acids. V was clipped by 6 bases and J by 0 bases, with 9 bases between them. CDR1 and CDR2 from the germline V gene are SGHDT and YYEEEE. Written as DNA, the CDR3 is TGTGCCAGCATTGGACCAGCTAACTATGGCTACACCTTC. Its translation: CASIGPANYGYTF.

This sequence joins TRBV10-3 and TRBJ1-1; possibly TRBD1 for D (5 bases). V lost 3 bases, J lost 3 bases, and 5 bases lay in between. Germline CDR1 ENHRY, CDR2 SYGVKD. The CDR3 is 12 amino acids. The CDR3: CAISEGDTEAFF. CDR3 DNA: TGTGCCATCAGTGAAGGGGACACTGAAGCTTTCTTT.

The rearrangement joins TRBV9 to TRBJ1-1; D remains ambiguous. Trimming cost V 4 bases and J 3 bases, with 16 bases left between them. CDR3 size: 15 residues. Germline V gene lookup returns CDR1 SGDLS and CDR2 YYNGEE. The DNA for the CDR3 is TGTGCCAGCAGCCCCCCTCGGTGGTACGACACTGAAGCTTTCTTT. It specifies CASSPPRWYDTEAFF.

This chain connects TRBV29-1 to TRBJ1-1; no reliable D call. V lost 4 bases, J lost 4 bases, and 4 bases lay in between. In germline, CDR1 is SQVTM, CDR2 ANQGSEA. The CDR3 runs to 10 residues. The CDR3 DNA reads TGCAGCGTTGTGGGCACTGAAGCTTTCTTT. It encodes CSVVGTEAFF.

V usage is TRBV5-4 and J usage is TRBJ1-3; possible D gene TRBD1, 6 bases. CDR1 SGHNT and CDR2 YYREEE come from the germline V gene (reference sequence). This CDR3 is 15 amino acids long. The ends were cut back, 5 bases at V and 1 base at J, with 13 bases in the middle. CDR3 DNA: TGTGCCAGCAGTTACCCCGGGACATCTGGAAACACCATATATTTT. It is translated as CASSYPGTSGNTIYF.

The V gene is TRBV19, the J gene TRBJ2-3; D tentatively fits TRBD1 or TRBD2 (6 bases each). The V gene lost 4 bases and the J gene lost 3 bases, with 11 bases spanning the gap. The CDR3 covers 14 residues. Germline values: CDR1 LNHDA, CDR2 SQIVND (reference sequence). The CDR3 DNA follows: TGTGCCAGTAGTACCCGAGGGGGGACAGATACGCAGTATTTT. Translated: CASSTRGGTDTQYF.

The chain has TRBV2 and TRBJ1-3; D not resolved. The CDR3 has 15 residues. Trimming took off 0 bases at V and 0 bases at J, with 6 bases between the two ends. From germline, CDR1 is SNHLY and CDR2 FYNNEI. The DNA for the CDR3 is TGTGCCAGCAGTGAAGCTAGCCTCTCTGGAAACACCATATATTTT. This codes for CASSEASLSGNTIYF.

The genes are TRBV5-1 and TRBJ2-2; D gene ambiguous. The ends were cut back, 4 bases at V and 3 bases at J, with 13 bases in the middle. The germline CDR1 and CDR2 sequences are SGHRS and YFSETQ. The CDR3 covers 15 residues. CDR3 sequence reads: CASSRMRDDTGELFF. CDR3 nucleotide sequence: TGCGCCAGCAGCCGAATGCGAGATGACACCGGGGAGCTGTTTTTT.

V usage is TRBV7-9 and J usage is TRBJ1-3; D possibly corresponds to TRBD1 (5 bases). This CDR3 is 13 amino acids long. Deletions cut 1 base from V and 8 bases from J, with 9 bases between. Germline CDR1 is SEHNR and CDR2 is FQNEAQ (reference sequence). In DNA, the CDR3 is TGTGCCAGCAGCTTAGGACAGCTTTACACCATATATTTT. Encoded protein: CASSLGQLYTIYF.

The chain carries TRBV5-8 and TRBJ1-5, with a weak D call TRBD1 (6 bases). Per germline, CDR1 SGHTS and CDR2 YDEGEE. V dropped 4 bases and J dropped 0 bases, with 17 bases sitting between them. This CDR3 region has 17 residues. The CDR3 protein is CASSKGGHPPSNQPQHF. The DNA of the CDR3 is TGTGCCAGCAGCAAGGGGGGACACCCTCCTAGCAATCAGCCCCAGCATTTT.

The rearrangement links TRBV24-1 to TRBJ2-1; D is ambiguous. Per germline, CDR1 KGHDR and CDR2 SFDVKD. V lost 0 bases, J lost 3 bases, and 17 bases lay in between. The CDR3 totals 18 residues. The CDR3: CATSDLLRRRIFYNEQFF. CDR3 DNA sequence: TGTGCCACCAGTGATTTGCTGCGGAGACGTATTTTCTACAATGAGCAGTTCTTC.

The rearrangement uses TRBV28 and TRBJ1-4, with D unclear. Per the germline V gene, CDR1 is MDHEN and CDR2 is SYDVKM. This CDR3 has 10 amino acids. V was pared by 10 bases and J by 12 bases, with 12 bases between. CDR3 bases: TGTGCCACCGGACGGGTCGAACTGTTTTTT. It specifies CATGRVELFF.

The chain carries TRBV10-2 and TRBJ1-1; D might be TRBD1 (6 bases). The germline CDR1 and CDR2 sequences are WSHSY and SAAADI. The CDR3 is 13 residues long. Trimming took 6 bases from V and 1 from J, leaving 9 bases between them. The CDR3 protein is CASSRTENTEAFF. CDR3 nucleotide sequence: TGCGCCAGCAGCAGGACAGAGAACACTGAAGCTTTCTTT.

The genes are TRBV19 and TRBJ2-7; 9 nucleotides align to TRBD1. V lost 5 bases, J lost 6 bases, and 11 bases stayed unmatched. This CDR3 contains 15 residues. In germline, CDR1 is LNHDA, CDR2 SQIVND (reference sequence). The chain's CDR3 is CASSVTGTGFAEQYF. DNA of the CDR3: TGTGCCAGTAGTGTTACCGGGACAGGGTTTGCCGAGCAGTACTTC.

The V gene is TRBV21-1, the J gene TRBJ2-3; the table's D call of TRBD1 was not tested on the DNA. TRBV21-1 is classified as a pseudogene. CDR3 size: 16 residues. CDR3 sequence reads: CASSKVSSGHTDTQYF. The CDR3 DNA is TGTGCCAGCAGCAAAGTTTCCAGTGGCCACACAGATACGCAGTATTTT.

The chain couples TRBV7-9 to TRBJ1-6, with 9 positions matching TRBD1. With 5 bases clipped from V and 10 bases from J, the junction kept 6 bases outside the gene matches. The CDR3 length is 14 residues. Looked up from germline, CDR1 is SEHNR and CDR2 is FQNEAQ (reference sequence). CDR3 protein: CASSPGTGQSPLHF. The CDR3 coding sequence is TGTGCCAGCAGCCCCGGGACAGGGCAATCACCCCTCCACTTT.

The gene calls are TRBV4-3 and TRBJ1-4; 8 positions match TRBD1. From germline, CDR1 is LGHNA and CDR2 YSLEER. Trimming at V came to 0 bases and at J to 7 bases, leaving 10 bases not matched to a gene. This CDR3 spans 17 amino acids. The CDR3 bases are TGCGCCAGCAGCCAAGACCCTCCTTCCGGGACAGGTGAAAAACTGTTTTTT. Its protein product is CASSQDPPSGTGEKLFF.

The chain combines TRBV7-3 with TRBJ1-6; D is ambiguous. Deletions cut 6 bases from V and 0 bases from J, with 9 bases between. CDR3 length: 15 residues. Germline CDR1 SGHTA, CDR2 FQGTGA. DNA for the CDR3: TGTGCCAGCAGACGTGACAACTCCTATAATTCACCCCTCCACTTT. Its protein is CASRRDNSYNSPLHF.

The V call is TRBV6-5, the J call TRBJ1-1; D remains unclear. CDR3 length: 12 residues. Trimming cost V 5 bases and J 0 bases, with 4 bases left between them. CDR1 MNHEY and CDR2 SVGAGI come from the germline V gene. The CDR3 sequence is CASSKMNTEAFF. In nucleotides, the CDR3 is TGTGCCAGCAGTAAGATGAACACTGAAGCTTTCTTT.

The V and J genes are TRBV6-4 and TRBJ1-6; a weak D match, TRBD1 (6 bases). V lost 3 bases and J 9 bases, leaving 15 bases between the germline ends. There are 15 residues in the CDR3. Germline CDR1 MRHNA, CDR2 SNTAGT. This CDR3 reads CASSEGGGVRSPLHF. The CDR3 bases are TGTGCCAGCAGTGAAGGAGGGGGGGTGCGTTCACCCCTCCACTTT.

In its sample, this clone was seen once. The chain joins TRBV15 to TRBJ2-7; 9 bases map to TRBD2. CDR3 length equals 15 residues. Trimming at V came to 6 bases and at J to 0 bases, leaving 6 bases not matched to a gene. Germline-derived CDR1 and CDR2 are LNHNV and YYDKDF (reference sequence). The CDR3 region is CATSLPSGNSYEQYF. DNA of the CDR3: TGTGCCACCAGTTTACCTAGCGGGAACTCCTACGAGCAGTACTTC.

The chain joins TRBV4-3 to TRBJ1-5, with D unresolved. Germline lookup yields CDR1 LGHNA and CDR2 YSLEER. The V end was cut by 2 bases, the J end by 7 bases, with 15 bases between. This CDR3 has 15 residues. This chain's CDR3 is CASSQLVLGEQPQHF. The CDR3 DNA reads TGCGCCAGCAGCCAATTAGTCTTGGGAGAGCAGCCCCAGCATTTT.

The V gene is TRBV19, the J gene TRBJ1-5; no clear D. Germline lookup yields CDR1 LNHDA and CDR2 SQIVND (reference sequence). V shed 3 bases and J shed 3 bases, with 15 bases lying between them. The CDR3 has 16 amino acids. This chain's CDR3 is CASSIREGPFNQPQHF. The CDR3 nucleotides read TGTGCCAGTAGTATTCGGGAAGGGCCCTTCAATCAGCCCCAGCATTTT.

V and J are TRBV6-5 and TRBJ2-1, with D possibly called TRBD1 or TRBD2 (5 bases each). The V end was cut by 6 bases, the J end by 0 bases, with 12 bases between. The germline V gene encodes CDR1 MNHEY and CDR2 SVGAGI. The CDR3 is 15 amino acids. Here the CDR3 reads CASRLREISYNEQFF. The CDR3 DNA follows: TGTGCCAGCAGACTCAGGGAGATCTCCTACAATGAGCAGTTCTTC.

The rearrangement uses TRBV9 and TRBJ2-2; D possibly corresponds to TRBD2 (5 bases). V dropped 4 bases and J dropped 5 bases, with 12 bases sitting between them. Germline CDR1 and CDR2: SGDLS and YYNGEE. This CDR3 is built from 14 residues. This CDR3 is CASSFWELTGELFF. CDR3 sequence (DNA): TGTGCCAGCAGCTTTTGGGAGTTGACCGGGGAGCTGTTTTTT.